Listed below are T cell receptor beta chains from one sample, sequenced in a study of blood T cell repertoires in COVID-19. This table comes from immunoSEQ multiplex PCR, and its TCRdb copy is limited to in-frame clones, with some not included. The repertoire consists of approximately 230,000 clones, with about 79% occurring once and the leading ten covering nearly 9%. Sequencing was carried out using peripheral blood. Receptors originate from a man older than 75 with acute or convalescent COVID-19. Both conserved end residues are part of each CDR3. D genes are given only for firm matches. Rows give clone size only sometimes, using once, few, many, or a class for an expanded clone.

d_gene: NA; v_gene: TRBV5-6; j_gene: TRBJ2-7; abundance: NA; CDR3nt: TGTGCCAGCAGCTCCGGCCGGGGGGCTAACGAGCAGTACTTC; CDR3aa: CASSSGRGANEQYF
d_gene: NA; v_gene: TRBV4-2; j_gene: TRBJ1-5; abundance: NA; CDR3nt: TGTGCCAGCAGCCAAGAATTAGGGCGGGATTCCCAGCATTTT; CDR3aa: CASSQELGRDSQHF
d_gene: TRBD2; v_gene: TRBV27; j_gene: TRBJ2-2; abundance: NA; CDR3nt: TGTGCCAGCAGTTTAGGACTAGCTTACGGGGAGCTGTTTTTT; CDR3aa: CASSLGLAYGELFF
d_gene: NA; v_gene: TRBV10-3; j_gene: TRBJ1-5; abundance: NA; CDR3nt: TGTGCCATCGGGGCAGGACCGGCCGGCAATCAGCCCCAGCATTTT; CDR3aa: CAIGAGPAGNQPQHF
d_gene: TRBD1; v_gene: TRBV4-1; j_gene: TRBJ1-1; abundance: NA; CDR3nt: TGCGCCAGCAGCCAAGGCGACAGGGGGCACACTGAAGCTTTCTTT; CDR3aa: CASSQGDRGHTEAFF
d_gene: TRBD1; v_gene: TRBV6-5; j_gene: TRBJ1-2; abundance: NA; CDR3nt: TGTGCCAGCAGTCCTGCCGGGACAGGGTTCTATGGCTACACCTTC; CDR3aa: CASSPAGTGFYGYTF
d_gene: NA; v_gene: TRBV19; j_gene: TRBJ2-6; abundance: NA; CDR3nt: TGTGCCAGTAGTATAGACAGGGCTGGGGCCAACGTCCTGACTTTC; CDR3aa: CASSIDRAGANVLTF
d_gene: NA; v_gene: TRBV5-1; j_gene: TRBJ1-1; abundance: NA; CDR3nt: TGCGCCAGCAGCCTTAGGACGGGAAACACTGAAGCTTTCTTT; CDR3aa: CASSLRTGNTEAFF
d_gene: NA; v_gene: TRBV2; j_gene: TRBJ2-7; abundance: NA; CDR3nt: TGTGCCAGCAGGTTCCAGGGCGGCCACGAGCAGTACTTC; CDR3aa: CASRFQGGHEQYF
d_gene: NA; v_gene: TRBV9; j_gene: TRBJ1-3; abundance: NA; CDR3nt: TGTGCCAGCAGCGTAGCCCCGGGGAGCTCTGGAAACACCATATATTTT; CDR3aa: CASSVAPGSSGNTIYF
d_gene: NA; v_gene: TRBV3-1/TRBV3-2; j_gene: TRBJ1-2; abundance: NA; CDR3nt: TGTGCCAGCAGCCTAGGACAGAGGGGCGATGGCTACACCTTC; CDR3aa: CASSLGQRGDGYTF
d_gene: NA; v_gene: TRBV10-3; j_gene: TRBJ1-1; abundance: NA; CDR3nt: TGTGCCATCAGTGATCCGGGACACCCGAACACTGAAGCTTTCTTT; CDR3aa: CAISDPGHPNTEAFF
d_gene: TRBD1; v_gene: TRBV6-1; j_gene: TRBJ1-2; abundance: few; CDR3nt: TGTGCCAGCAGTGAAGGGGACAGTGTCTATGGCTACACCTTC; CDR3aa: CASSEGDSVYGYTF
d_gene: NA; v_gene: TRBV20-1; j_gene: TRBJ1-5; abundance: NA; CDR3nt: TGCAGTGCTAGTACAGGGAGCCGGAGAAATCAGCCCCAGCATTTT; CDR3aa: CSASTGSRRNQPQHF
d_gene: NA; v_gene: TRBV28; j_gene: TRBJ1-6; abundance: few; CDR3nt: TGTGCCAGCAGTTTACCTAGTTCACCCCTCCACTTT; CDR3aa: CASSLPSSPLHF
d_gene: NA; v_gene: TRBV4-1; j_gene: TRBJ2-3; abundance: NA; CDR3nt: TGCGCCAGCAGTCGGGGGAACCAGGGAGATACGCAGTATTTT; CDR3aa: CASSRGNQGDTQYF
d_gene: NA; v_gene: TRBV12-3/TRBV12-4; j_gene: TRBJ1-2; abundance: few; CDR3nt: TGTGCCAGCAGGTCGGGGGGAGACTATGGCTACACCTTC; CDR3aa: CASRSGGDYGYTF
d_gene: TRBD1; v_gene: TRBV5-6; j_gene: TRBJ1-4; abundance: NA; CDR3nt: TGTGCCAGCAGCTTGGTGAAGGGGGCCGGTGAAAAACTGTTTTTT; CDR3aa: CASSLVKGAGEKLFF
d_gene: NA; v_gene: TRBV12-3/TRBV12-4; j_gene: TRBJ1-1; abundance: few; CDR3nt: TGTGCCAGCAGTTTGGGTGGGGGGGCTTTCTTT; CDR3aa: CASSLGGGAFF
d_gene: NA; v_gene: TRBV18; j_gene: TRBJ2-2; abundance: once; CDR3nt: TGTGCCAGCTCCCCAGGAGCGCCCAGGAACACCGGGGAGCTGTTTTTT; CDR3aa: CASSPGAPRNTGELFF
d_gene: TRBD2; v_gene: TRBV18; j_gene: TRBJ2-3; abundance: NA; CDR3nt: TGTGCCAGCTCACCACAGGGACTAGCGTCATCTAGCACAGATACGCAGTATTTT; CDR3aa: CASSPQGLASSSTDTQYF
d_gene: TRBD1; v_gene: TRBV7-9; j_gene: TRBJ2-7; abundance: NA; CDR3nt: TGTGCCAGCAGCCCCCCCGGGACAGGGGTAGGCGAGCAGTACTTC; CDR3aa: CASSPPGTGVGEQYF
d_gene: NA; v_gene: TRBV19; j_gene: TRBJ2-1; abundance: NA; CDR3nt: TGTGCCACCTCTGACATAGGAAGGGGGCAGTTCTTC; CDR3aa: CATSDIGRGQFF
d_gene: NA; v_gene: TRBV24-1; j_gene: TRBJ2-1; abundance: NA; CDR3nt: TGTGCCACCAGTGATCATGGCCTCCTAGGGGGCTCCTACAATGAGCAGTTCTTC; CDR3aa: CATSDHGLLGGSYNEQFF
d_gene: TRBD2; v_gene: TRBV7-8; j_gene: TRBJ2-2; abundance: few; CDR3nt: TGTGCCAGCAGCCCTGTGGGGCGGGAGAAAGACGGGGAGCTGTTTTTT; CDR3aa: CASSPVGREKDGELFF
d_gene: NA; v_gene: TRBV7-2; j_gene: TRBJ1-5; abundance: NA; CDR3nt: TGTGCCAGCAGCTTAACATCCGCCAGCAATCAGCCCCAGCATTTT; CDR3aa: CASSLTSASNQPQHF
d_gene: NA; v_gene: TRBV25-1; j_gene: TRBJ1-2; abundance: NA; CDR3nt: TGTGCCAGCAGTCATGCAGGGTGGGGCCGGAATAACTATGGCTACACCTTC; CDR3aa: CASSHAGWGRNNYGYTF